This TCR beta chain was obtained from a study of CD8+ T cells in alopecia areata. General study results and limits: Higher clonality than in normal scalp was seen in lesional scalp, especially alopecia totalis/universalis.

CDR3 length: 13 amino acids. The germline V gene encodes CDR1 GTSNPN and CDR2 SVGIG (reference sequence). V was shortened by 4 bases and J by 9 bases, with 19 bases between the two germline ends. Reverse transcribed after extraction, RNA yielded cDNA as the sequencing template. This table comes from immunoSEQ multiplex PCR, and its TCRdb copy is limited to in-frame clones, with some not included. This table has about 150,000 clones, 55% appearing once. Comment on this clone: Its antigen is unknown.

The source is a human donor in good health. Sequenced sample: CD4+ T cells sorted from blood. The chain employs TRBV30 and TRBJ2-7; weak D call: TRBD1 (5 bases). CDR3 DNA: TGTGCCTGGACAACAGGCTCCTCTGTTGGGCAGTACTTC. Amino acid sequence: CAWTTGSSVGQYF. The full variable domain, completed using reference TRBV30 and TRBJ2-7, is SQTIHQWPATLVQPVGSPLSLECTVEGTSNPNLYWYRQAAGRGLQLLFYSVGIGQISSEVPQNLSASRPQDRQFILSSKKLLLSDSGFYLCAWTTGSSVGQYFGPGTRLTVT.